This TCR beta chain was identified during a study of blood T cell repertoires in COVID-19. Study as a whole: The origin of the acute and convalescent COVID-19 samples was the United States, Italy and Spain. From T cells, B-cell-depleted T cells, or PBMCs came the material, which was cDNA or gDNA.

Authors' data handling: Estimated nucleated cell counts came from reference gene primer amplification. Sequencing used immunoSEQ multiplex PCR; TCRdb keeps in-frame clones, though not all of them. The DNA was the basis for D and trimming; V, J and clone size are from that table. This sample has around 180,000 clones, with approximately 86% found just once. Germline CDR1 is ENHRY and CDR2 is SYGVKD. V trimming: 5 bases; J trimming: 0 bases; junction bases outside the gene matches: 7. This CDR3 has 16 residues. This chain joins TRBV10-3 and TRBJ1-2; TRBD1 agrees at 9 bases. This sequence was found in a woman over 75 with acute or convalescent COVID-19. Sequencing used peripheral blood. CDR3 residues: CAISPTGGRANYGYTF. The CDR3 nucleotides read TGTGCCATCAGTCCGACAGGGGGACGAGCTAACTATGGCTACACCTTC.